This T cell receptor (beta chain) stems from a study of T cells expressing NK-cell markers. TCRdb re-called the 5' RACE reads, yielding one record per CDR3 amino acid sequence without DNA. The repertoire shows roughly 170,000 distinct CDR3 sequences; the top ten hold under 20%. CDR1 is SEHNR, CDR2 FQNEAQ, per germline (reference sequence). This CDR3 has 13 residues. The chain employs TRBV7-9 and TRBJ2-7. Input material: blood T cells: a sorted CD56 or NKG2C T cell subset, CD4+ or CD8+ T cells, or bulk PBMC T cells (not recorded which). The clonotype comes from a woman between 18 and 70 years old in good health. CDR3: CASSYDGFYEQYF. Using reference TRBV7-9 and TRBJ2-7 for the parts outside the CDR3, the full variable domain is DTGVSQNPRHKITKRGQNVTFRCDPISEHNRLYWYRQTLGQGPEFLTYFQNEAQLEKSRLLSDRFSAERPKGSFSTLEIQRTEQGDSAMYLCASSYDGFYEQYFGPGTRLTVT.